This record covers a single TCR beta chain. The data were taken from a study of OX40 agonist ivuxolimab in advanced cancers. The germline V gene encodes CDR1 LNHDA and CDR2 SQIVND (reference sequence). Trimming at V came to 9 bases and at J to 10 bases, leaving 12 bases not matched to a gene. CDR3 size: 13 residues. Sequencing was performed with immunoSEQ multiplex PCR; in TCRdb, only in-frame clones are kept and a portion is missing. The sample lists about 90,000 clones, about 89% seen once, with around 1.5% in the top ten. Sequences were derived from CD4+ or CD8+ T cells sorted from blood, sampled in a trial of the OX40 agonist ivuxolimab. The receptor was isolated from an adult with an advanced solid tumor such as melanoma, head and neck, liver or kidney cancer. This chain connects TRBV19 to TRBJ1-5, with 7 positions matching TRBD1. The CDR3 nucleotides are TGTGCCAGCAGGGGGGGTTTTCTTCAACCCCAGCATTTT. Translation: CASRGGFLQPQHF.